This section outlines one T cell receptor beta chain sequence together with its context. The read ends 3 residues shy of where the CDR3 ends; the end is completed using the germline J gene. This CDR3 contains 14 residues. With 10 bases removed from V and 2 bases from J, the gap between germline ends came to 16 bases. CDR1 and CDR2 from the germline V gene are MDHEN and SYDVKM. Produced via immunoSEQ multiplex PCR; TCRdb's table is partial and in-frame only. This table holds roughly 38,000 clones. This specimen belongs to a study of T cells in women clearing cervical HPV infection. Study details: Case blood drawn at lesion detection; control blood after infection cleared.

The sample comprised blood buffy coat. This chain joins TRBV28 and TRBJ2-3, with D tentatively TRBD2 (6 bases). The sequence was obtained from a woman between 18 and 75 years old with a cervical HPV16 infection that either progressed to CIN3+ or cleared (not recorded which). Partial CDR3 DNA: TGTGCCACCCCAGGGACTCCTTACACAGATACG. As protein: CATPGTPYTDT. The full CDR3 reads CATPGTPYTDTQYF.